This paragraph covers one T cell receptor (beta chain) sequence. The antigen remains undetermined. Constant-segment-primed 5'RACE gave TCR alpha and TCR beta cDNA libraries with sample barcodes and UMIs. TCRdb called the 5' RACE reads again in MiXCR, with one record for every CDR3 protein. This sample has hundreds of thousands of distinct CDR3 sequences; 20% occur once, and the top ten carry 8.4%. Per germline, CDR1 SGHTA and CDR2 FQGNSA. V gave up 1 base and J gave up 0 bases, with 5 bases separating them. The CDR3 has 14 amino acids. The data belong to a study of T-cell memory formation after mild COVID-19. As for the study in general: TCR clusters largely stayed donor specific.

Study-level points and caveats: In pre-infection memory, a portion of responding clones appeared, which suggested that cross-reactive memory joined. A balance of CD4 and CD8 characterized clones contracting day 15 to 85, whereas later expanders leaned CD4+.

This chain joins TRBV7-2 and TRBJ2-3; no clear D gene. The sequenced sample was PBMCs or a T cell subset sorted from them (not recorded which). The clonotype comes from an adult woman who had mild COVID-19 (a few samples of this study predate the infection). Cell type and time point are not known. The CDR3, as DNA: TGTGCCAGCAGCTTAGAGGCTAGCACAGATACGCAGTATTTT. Its translation is CASSLEASTDTQYF.